This is a list of T cell receptor beta chains from one sample in a study of cytomegalovirus exposure and HLA in healthy donors. Assay: immunoSEQ multiplex PCR; the TCRdb copy retains only in-frame clones and omits some. The sample contains 85,000 to 110,000 clones, 65% to 85% of which appear only once. Material for sequencing was PBMCs. The receptor set was obtained from a man aged 45-60 years in good health and CMV-seropositive. Both conserved end residues are part of each CDR3. The D gene is left open where the match is weak. Only some rows state a clone size, as once, few, many or a class for expanded clones.

length	D	size	J	V	DNA	CDR3
12	.	.	TRBJ2-5	TRBV14	TGTGCCAGCAGCCAAGGTCCGGGGGCCCAGTACTTC	CASSQGPGAQYF
15	TRBD1	.	TRBJ2-7	TRBV27	TGTGCCAGCAGTTTACAAGGACAGGGGGCGTACGAGCAGTACTTC	CASSLQGQGAYEQYF
15	TRBD1	.	TRBJ2-6	TRBV6-5	TGTGCCAGCAGCGAGGGGGCGCCTGGGGCCAACGTCCTGACTTTC	CASSEGAPGANVLTF
15	TRBD2	.	TRBJ2-1	TRBV15	TGTGCCACCAGCAGAGATCCGGGAGGGCCATATGAGCAGTTCTTC	CATSRDPGGPYEQFF
16	.	.	TRBJ2-3	TRBV14	TGTGCCAGCAGCCAAGCTATGAACAGAGAAACAGATACGCAGTATTTT	CASSQAMNRETDTQYF
15	TRBD1	.	TRBJ1-1	TRBV7-3	TGTGCCAGCAGCCCAACCGGGACAGGCTACACTGAAGCTTTCTTT	CASSPTGTGYTEAFF
14	TRBD2	.	TRBJ2-7	TRBV18	TGTGCCAGCTCCCCCGGGACTAGTTCCTACGAGCAGTACTTC	CASSPGTSSYEQYF
15	TRBD2	few	TRBJ2-1	TRBV5-1	TGCGCCAGCAGCCCCCCTAGCGGGAGTTCCAATGAGCAGTTCTTC	CASSPPSGSSNEQFF
13	.	.	TRBJ2-7	TRBV19	TGTGCCAGTAGTCTCCTGGCGGTTGGCGAGCAGTACTTC	CASSLLAVGEQYF
15	TRBD1	.	TRBJ2-3	TRBV28	TGTGCCAGCAGTTTAGGGACAGGGGGCACAGATACGCAGTATTTT	CASSLGTGGTDTQYF
16	.	.	TRBJ1-6	TRBV28	TGTGCCAGCAGGATAACCCAGGGTTTTAGAGGATCACCCCTCCACTTT	CASRITQGFRGSPLHF
16	.	.	TRBJ2-7	TRBV7-9	TGTGCCAGCAGCTTAGCGATCGGCAGGGAAGGGAACGAGCAGTACTTC	CASSLAIGREGNEQYF
14	.	.	TRBJ2-7	TRBV27	TGTGCCAGTTCAATGGGCTTCGACTCCTACGAGCAGTACTTC	CASSMGFDSYEQYF
15	TRBD2	few	TRBJ2-1	TRBV5-4	TGTGCCAGCAGCTTTAAGCGGGAGTTGGAGGATGAGCAGTTCTTC	CASSFKRELEDEQFF
18	TRBD1	few	TRBJ2-3	TRBV5-4	TGTGCCAGCAGTTCTCCGCCGGGGGGACAGGGGGCTTCAGATACGCAGTATTTT	CASSSPPGGQGASDTQYF
13	TRBD1	.	TRBJ2-1	TRBV10-3	TGTGCCATCAACCGGGACAGGGTGAATGAGCAGTTCTTC	CAINRDRVNEQFF
16	TRBD2	.	TRBJ2-2	TRBV5-4	TGTGCCAGCAGCTTCGGACTAGCGGGAGGTACCGGGGAGCTGTTTTTT	CASSFGLAGGTGELFF
15	.	.	TRBJ1-4	TRBV15	TGTGCCACCAGCGATCCGACTGAGGCTAATGAAAAACTGTTTTTT	CATSDPTEANEKLFF
15	TRBD1	.	TRBJ2-7	TRBV7-2	TGTGCCAGCAGCTTAGCGCCGGGACAGGGCTACGAGCAGTACTTC	CASSLAPGQGYEQYF
15	.	.	TRBJ2-1	TRBV29-1	TGCAGCGTTGAAGACTCGTTCAGCGGGCCCGGGGAGCAGTTCTTC	CSVEDSFSGPGEQFF
13	.	.	TRBJ1-2	TRBV11-1	TGTGCCAGCAGCTCAGACAGTTCCTATGGCTACACCTTC	CASSSDSSYGYTF
16	TRBD1	few	TRBJ1-3	TRBV7-6	TGTGCCAGCAGCTCGCTCCTCCGGGACAGGGCGAACACCATATATTTT	CASSSLLRDRANTIYF
16	TRBD1	.	TRBJ2-5	TRBV9	TGTGCCAGCAGCGACCGGGACAGGGGGCTCCAAGAGACCCAGTACTTC	CASSDRDRGLQETQYF
15	TRBD1	.	TRBJ2-2	TRBV4-3	TGCGCCAGCAGCATGCGGACAGGGGTTCCCGGGGAGCTGTTTTTT	CASSMRTGVPGELFF
14	TRBD2	.	TRBJ2-4	TRBV7-9	TGTGCCAGCAGGGGAGCGGGAGGAGAAAACATTCAGTACTTC	CASRGAGGENIQYF
18	TRBD1	.	TRBJ2-7	TRBV5-1	TGCGCCAGCAGCCCAGGACCTCCGGGACAGGGGGCTTTTACCGAGCAGTACTTC	CASSPGPPGQGAFTEQYF
13	TRBD1	.	TRBJ2-5	TRBV2	TGTGCCAGCAGTGTCGGACCCCCGGACAGGGGAGACTTC	CASSVGPPDRGDF
13	.	.	TRBJ1-5	TRBV5-1	TGCGCCAGCAGCTTAGGGGGGGATCAGCCCCAGCATTTT	CASSLGGDQPQHF
17	TRBD2	.	TRBJ2-1	TRBV5-4	TGTGCCAGCAGCCGTCCCGGGACTAGCGGGATCGGCAATGAGCAGTTCTTC	CASSRPGTSGIGNEQFF
14	TRBD1	.	TRBJ2-1	TRBV28	TGTGCCAGCAGGAAGGGGGCATCCTACAATGAGCAGTTCTTC	CASRKGASYNEQFF
15	TRBD2	.	TRBJ2-7	TRBV19	TGTGCCACCTCCTACAAGGAGCGGGAATTTTACGAGCAGTACTTC	CATSYKEREFYEQYF
14	TRBD1	.	TRBJ1-5	TRBV6-1	TGTGCCAGCAGCCAAGACAGGGGGAATCAGCCCCAGCATTTT	CASSQDRGNQPQHF
12	.	.	TRBJ2-5	TRBV30	TGTGCCTGGAGTTGGGGGGAAAGGACCCAGTACTTC	CAWSWGERTQYF